The 5 T cell receptor beta chains in this list originate from one sample, sequenced in a study of blood T cell repertoires in COVID-19. TCRdb's copy holds only in-frame clones and misses some; the assay was immunoSEQ multiplex PCR. The sample records tens of thousands of clones, about nine tenths being singletons. Sample: peripheral blood. Receptors were obtained from a woman aged 45-60 years with active or convalescent COVID-19.

The rearrangement uses TRBV28 and TRBJ2-1, with D possibly matching TRBD2 (5 bases). The germline V and J ends were trimmed by 6 bases and 2 bases, with 11 bases remaining between them. This CDR3 contains 14 residues. Looked up from germline, CDR1 is MDHEN and CDR2 is SYDVKM. CDR3 nucleotides: TGTGCCAGCAGAGCCGGGGAGACCTACAATGAGCAGTTCTTC. This translates into CASRAGETYNEQFF. The variable domain in full, with the rest retrieved from reference TRBV28 and TRBJ2-1, is DVKVTQSSRYLVKRTGEKVFLECVQDMDHENMFWYRQDPGLGLRLIYFSYDVKMKEKGDIPEGYSVSREKKERFSLILESASTNQTSMYLCASRAGETYNEQFFGPGTRLTVL.

The chain combines TRBV9 with TRBJ1-6; TRBD1 aligns across 11 bases. This CDR3 is 16 amino acids long. Germline V lookup: CDR1 SGDLS, CDR2 YYNGEE. V was clipped by 3 bases and J by 11 bases; unmatched bases: 10. The CDR3 reads CASSAATGQGGTPLHF. CDR3 sequence (DNA): TGTGCCAGCAGCGCAGCAACGGGACAGGGGGGTACACCCCTCCACTTT.

The gene calls are TRBV6-5 and TRBJ2-5, with a weak D call TRBD2 (5 bases). The germline gives CDR1 MNHEY, CDR2 SVGAGI. V lost 5 bases to trimming and J lost 4 bases, with 17 bases between them. This CDR3 is 15 amino acids long. CDR3 nucleotide sequence: TGTGCCAGCAGTCTCGACTACGGGAAGGGAGAGACCCAGTACTTC. Translated: CASSLDYGKGETQYF.

J is TRBJ1-1 and V is TRBV7-2; D call uncertain. This CDR3 has 13 amino acids. The germline CDR1 and CDR2 sequences are SGHTA and FQGNSA. V shed 5 bases and J shed 4 bases, with 11 bases lying between them. For the CDR3, the DNA is TGTGCCAGCAGCGTCGGGGAGGGCACTGAAGCTTTCTTT. It yields the protein CASSVGEGTEAFF. The entire variable domain, with the rest obtained from reference TRBV7-2 and TRBJ1-1, is as follows: GAGVSQSPSNKVTEKGKDVELRCDPISGHTALYWYRQSLGQGLEFLIYFQGNSAPDKSGLPSDRFSAERTGGSVSTLTIQRTQQEDSAVYLCASSVGEGTEAFFGQGTRLTVV.

The rearrangement links TRBV24-1 to TRBJ2-1; TRBD1 matches at 7 bases. J was trimmed by 5 bases and V by 7 bases; bases with no gene match: 4. The CDR3 sequence is 13 residues long. Germline CDR1 reads KGHDR; CDR2 reads SFDVKD. CDR3 nucleotide sequence: TGTGCCACCAGGGACAGGAGAAACAATGAGCAGTTCTTC. It codes for CATRDRRNNEQFF.